The 12 T cell receptor beta chains in this list originate from one sample, sequenced in a study of vaccination effects on CD4 cells after COVID-19. Within the ViraFEST assay, antigen-specific CD4+ T cells underwent expansion with viral peptide pools prior to sequencing. Upon completion of roughly ten days in culture, CD4+ T cells were isolated. The study found no prior SARS-CoV-2 infection in the vaccine recipients, who tested negative for nucleocapsid antibodies. Assay: immunoSEQ multiplex PCR; the TCRdb copy retains only in-frame clones and omits some. The data show over 45,000 clones, roughly 70% seen once. Their antigen targets remain unknown. The source was CD4+ T cells from PBMCs cultured with SARS-CoV-2 spike peptides, collected before COVID-19 vaccination. The receptors derive from a human donor who received a COVID-19 vaccine.

The J gene is TRBJ1-2, the V gene TRBV5-1, with unresolved D. Germline lookup yields CDR1 SGHRS and CDR2 YFSETQ. The CDR3 has 19 residues. Trimming removed 1 base from V and 3 bases from J, with 25 bases in between. This CDR3 reads CASSLTPDTPRSFHYGYTF. Here the CDR3 DNA reads TGCGCCAGCAGCTTGACCCCCGACACCCCCAGGTCCTTTCACTATGGCTACACCTTC.

This clone was counted a few times. The V gene is TRBV7-9, the J gene TRBJ1-1; a possible D gene is TRBD1 (5 bases). The germline gives CDR1 SEHNR, CDR2 FQNEAQ (reference sequence). The V end lost 3 bases, the J end lost 1 base, and 12 bases lay between the germline ends. This CDR3 is 15 amino acids long. The CDR3 DNA sequence: TGTGCCAGCAGCTTCCTGGGGGGGACGAACACTGAAGCTTTCTTT. Translating it yields CASSFLGGTNTEAFF.

The J gene is TRBJ2-1, the V gene TRBV15; D is unresolved. V dropped 0 bases and J dropped 0 bases, with 21 bases sitting between them. In germline, CDR1 is LNHNV, CDR2 YYDKDF (reference sequence). The CDR3 loop spans 20 amino acids. The CDR3 region is CATSRDSAISSRSSYNEQFF. Here the CDR3 DNA reads TGTGCCACCAGCAGAGATTCGGCAATTAGTAGCCGGAGCTCCTACAATGAGCAGTTCTTC.

V gene TRBV30 combines with J gene TRBJ2-1, with D unresolved. With 7 bases removed from V and 5 bases from J, the gap between germline ends came to 6 bases. This CDR3 region has 10 residues. Per germline, CDR1 GTSNPN and CDR2 SVGIG (reference sequence). In DNA form, the CDR3 reads TGTGCCTCCTACAACAATGAGCAGTTCTTC. It codes for CASYNNEQFF.

The rearrangement links TRBV12-3 or TRBV12-4 to TRBJ2-7; a possible D gene is TRBD2 (6 bases). V lost 6 bases and J 7 bases, leaving 16 bases between the germline ends. The CDR3 is made up of 13 amino acids. The DNA of the CDR3 is TGTGCCAGCAGAAATAGGGAGGTGGGGGAGCAGTACTTC. Protein product: CASRNREVGEQYF.

This chain joins TRBV30 and TRBJ2-3, with TRBD2 matching over 7 bases. Germline values: CDR1 GTSNPN, CDR2 SVGIG (reference sequence). The CDR3 is made up of 15 amino acids. Trimming cost V 3 bases and J 5 bases; bases outside gene matches: 11. The CDR3 sequence: CAWSFSGTLLDTQYF. The CDR3 region has the DNA TGTGCCTGGAGCTTCAGCGGGACCCTATTAGATACGCAGTATTTT. The whole variable domain, remainder taken from reference TRBV30 and TRBJ2-3, is SQTIHQWPATLVQPVGSPLSLECTVEGTSNPNLYWYRQAAGRGLQLLFYSVGIGQISSEVPQNLSASRPQDRQFILSSKKLLLSDSGFYLCAWSFSGTLLDTQYFGPGTRLTVL.

This chain links TRBV15 with TRBJ2-1, with 9 nucleotides matching TRBD2. Germline lookup yields CDR1 LNHNV and CDR2 YYDKDF (reference sequence). The CDR3 has 20 amino acids. The V and J ends lost 3 bases and 7 bases, in that order; junction bases with no gene match: 22. This CDR3 reads CATSRGRRGAGTSRRNEQFF. CDR3 bases: TGTGCCACCAGCAGGGGGCGCCGGGGAGCCGGGACTAGCCGGAGGAATGAGCAGTTCTTC.

This sequence joins TRBV3-1 (or the pseudogene TRBV3-2) and TRBJ2-3; D gene uncertain. This CDR3 has 15 amino acids. Germline lookup yields CDR1 LGHDT and CDR2 YNNKEL (reference sequence). V was trimmed by 0 bases and J by 0 bases, leaving 7 bases between them. CDR3: CASSQDPGSTDTQYF. CDR3 coding DNA: TGTGCCAGCAGCCAAGACCCGGGTAGCACAGATACGCAGTATTTT.

The V gene is TRBV4-1, the J gene TRBJ2-5; TRBD2 matches at 7 bases. The CDR3 consists of 18 residues. Unmatched junction bases numbered 13, after V lost 1 base and J lost 2 bases. Germline V CDR1 and CDR2: MGHRA, YSYEKL. As DNA, the CDR3 is TGCGCCAGCAGCCAAGGCCTTCGAGCAGCCGGGGGGCAAGAGACCCAGTACTTC. Its protein product is CASSQGLRAAGGQETQYF.

V usage is TRBV5-5 and J usage is TRBJ1-1, with D possibly matching TRBD1 (6 bases). Trimming removed 1 base from V and 7 bases from J, with 11 bases in between. Germline V lookup: CDR1 SGHKS, CDR2 YYEKEE (reference sequence). This CDR3 has 13 residues. The CDR3 sequence is CASSLRGAGEAFF. CDR3 DNA: TGTGCCAGCAGCTTGAGGGGGGCTGGTGAAGCTTTCTTT.

The J gene is TRBJ2-1, the V gene TRBV5-1; no firm D call. CDR1 and CDR2 (germline): SGHRS, YFSETQ. The V end was cut by 2 bases, the J end by 0 bases, with 9 bases between. The CDR3 consists of 15 residues. In DNA form, the CDR3 reads TGCGCCAGCAGCTTAGCAGAAATCTCCTACAATGAGCAGTTCTTC. This gives the protein CASSLAEISYNEQFF. The full variable domain, its missing parts supplied by reference TRBV5-1 and TRBJ2-1, is KAGVTQTPRYLIKTRGQQVTLSCSPISGHRSVSWYQQTPGQGLQFLFEYFSETQRNKGNFPGRFSGRQFSNSRSEMNVSTLELGDSALYLCASSLAEISYNEQFFGPGTRLTVL.

In its sample, this clone was seen once. The chain links TRBV5-4 to TRBJ2-3, with TRBD2 identical over 13 bases. CDR1 and CDR2 from the germline V gene are SGHNT and YYREEE (reference sequence). J lost 5 bases, V lost 3 bases, and 6 bases had no gene match. CDR3 length: 16 residues. This chain's CDR3 is CASSSTSGGAQDTQYF. The CDR3 DNA follows: TGTGCCAGCAGCTCAACTAGCGGGGGGGCACAAGATACGCAGTATTTT.